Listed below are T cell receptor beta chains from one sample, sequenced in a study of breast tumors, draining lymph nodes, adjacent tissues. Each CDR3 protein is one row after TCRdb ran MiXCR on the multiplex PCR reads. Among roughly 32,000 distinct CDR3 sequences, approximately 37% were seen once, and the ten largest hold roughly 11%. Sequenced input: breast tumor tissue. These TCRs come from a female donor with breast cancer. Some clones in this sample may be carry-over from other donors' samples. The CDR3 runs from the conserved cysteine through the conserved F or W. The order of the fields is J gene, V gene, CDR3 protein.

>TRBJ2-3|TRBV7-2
CASSPDRGNTQYF
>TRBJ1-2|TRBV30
CAWRTGRNYGYTF
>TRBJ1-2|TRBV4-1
CASSQDHRGRYGYTF
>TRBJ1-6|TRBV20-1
CSAKDSQSSYNSPLHF
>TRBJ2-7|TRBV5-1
CASSLTGTGIHEQYF
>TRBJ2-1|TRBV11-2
CASSPAYNEQFF
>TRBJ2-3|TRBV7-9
CASSFASGQADTQYF
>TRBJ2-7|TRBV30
CAWSVRGSEQYF
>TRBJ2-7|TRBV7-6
CASSLGRGSANEQYF
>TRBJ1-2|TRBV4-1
CASSQDESAPYGYTF
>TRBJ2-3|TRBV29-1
CSVVTSGVSTDTQYF
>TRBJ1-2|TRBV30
CAWTRSPGGYGYTF
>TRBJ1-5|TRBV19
CASQLDRDGNQPQHF
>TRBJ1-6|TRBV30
CAWSRKSYNSPLHF
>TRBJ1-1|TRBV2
CASSEGHRVTEAFF
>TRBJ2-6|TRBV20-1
CSAITVSGANVLTF
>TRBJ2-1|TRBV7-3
CASSLEWANWDEQFF
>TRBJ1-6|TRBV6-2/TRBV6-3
CASSLGRNNSPLHF
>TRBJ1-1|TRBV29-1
CSARYYGGTEAFF
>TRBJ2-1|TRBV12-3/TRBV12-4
CASDRGSKGPNEQFF
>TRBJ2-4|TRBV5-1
CASSLEAGTGNNIQYF
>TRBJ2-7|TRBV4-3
CASSSGGGAYEQYF
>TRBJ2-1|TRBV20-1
CSARDGLARNEQFF
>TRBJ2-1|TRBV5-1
CASSLGATFCNVQFF
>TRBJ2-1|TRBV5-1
CASSSGLAGVDEQFF
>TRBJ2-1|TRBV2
CASSRTSAVAYNEQFF
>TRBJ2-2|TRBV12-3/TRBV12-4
CASSLMASGELFF
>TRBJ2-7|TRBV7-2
CASSPWTGDEQYF
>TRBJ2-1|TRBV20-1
CSASMAVNNEQFF
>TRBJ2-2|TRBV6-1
CASRTSGNTGELFF
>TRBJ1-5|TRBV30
CAWSVQGAQSQPQHF